This T cell receptor (beta chain) was identified in a study of tumor-infiltrating lymphocytes in localized non-small cell lung cancer. Study-wide results and limits: IM1 and IM2 tumors showed no difference in T-cell fraction.

With 5 bases removed from V and 3 bases from J, the gap between germline ends came to 17 bases. Germline V gene data show CDR1 as SGHAT and CDR2 as FQNNGV. The CDR3 runs to 15 residues. Profiling relied on immunoSEQ multiplex PCR, and the TCRdb table lists in-frame clones only, not all of them. The repertoire holds over 10,000 clones, 60% to 80% seen once, with around 15% in the top ten. To note about this clone: The antigen is unknown.

The sequenced material came from uninvolved lung tissue not adjacent to the tumor. The receptor was derived from a human donor with non-small cell lung cancer. This chain links TRBV11-2 with TRBJ2-7, with D perhaps matching TRBD2 (6 bases). The CDR3 here is CASSQNLASVYEQYF. CDR3 in DNA: TGTGCCAGCAGCCAGAACCTAGCGAGCGTCTACGAGCAGTACTTC.